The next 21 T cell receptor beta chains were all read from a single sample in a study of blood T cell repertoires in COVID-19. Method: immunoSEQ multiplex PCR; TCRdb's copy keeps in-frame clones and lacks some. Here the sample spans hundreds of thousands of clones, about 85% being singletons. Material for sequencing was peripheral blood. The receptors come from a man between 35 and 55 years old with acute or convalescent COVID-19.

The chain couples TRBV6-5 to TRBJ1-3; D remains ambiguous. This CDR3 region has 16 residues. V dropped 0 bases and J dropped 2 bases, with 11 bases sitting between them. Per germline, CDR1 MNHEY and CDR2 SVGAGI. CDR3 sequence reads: CASSYSFRGPGNTIYF. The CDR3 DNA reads TGTGCCAGCAGTTACTCGTTTCGTGGGCCTGGAAACACCATATATTTT.

This chain's CDR3 is CASSSGGGVVDAEAFF. As DNA, the CDR3 is TGTGCCAGCAGTTCGGGAGGAGGGGTGGTCGACGCTGAAGCTTTCTTT. The chain links TRBV28 to TRBJ1-1; possibly TRBD1 for D (5 bases). This CDR3 comprises 16 residues. The V end lost 4 bases, the J end lost 6 bases, and 21 bases lay between the germline ends. CDR1 and CDR2 from the germline V gene are MDHEN and SYDVKM.

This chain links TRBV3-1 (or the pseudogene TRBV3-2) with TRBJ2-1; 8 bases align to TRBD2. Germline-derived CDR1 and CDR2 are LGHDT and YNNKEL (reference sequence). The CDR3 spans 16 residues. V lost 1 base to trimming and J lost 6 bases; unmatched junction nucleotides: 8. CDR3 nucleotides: TGTGCCAGCAGCCAAGTGGAAGTAGCGGGAATCAATGAGCAGTTCTTC. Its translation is CASSQVEVAGINEQFF.

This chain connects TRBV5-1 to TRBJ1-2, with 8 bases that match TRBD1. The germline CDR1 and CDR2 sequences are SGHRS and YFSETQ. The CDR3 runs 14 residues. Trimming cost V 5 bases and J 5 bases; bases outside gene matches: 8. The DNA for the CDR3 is TGCGCCAGCAGGATCCTTCAGGGGGCGTATGGCTACACCTTC. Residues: CASRILQGAYGYTF.

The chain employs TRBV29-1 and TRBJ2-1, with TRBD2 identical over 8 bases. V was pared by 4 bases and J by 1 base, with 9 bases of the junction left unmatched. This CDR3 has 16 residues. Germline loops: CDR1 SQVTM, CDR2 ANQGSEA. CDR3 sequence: CSVVGGRFGSYNEQFF. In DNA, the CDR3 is TGCAGCGTTGTCGGCGGGAGGTTTGGTTCCTACAATGAGCAGTTCTTC.

CDR3 protein: CASSLWAQETQYF. The CDR3, as DNA: TGTGCCAGCAGTTTGTGGGCGCAAGAGACCCAGTACTTC. The genes are TRBV28 and TRBJ2-5; D is undetermined. The CDR3 length is 13 residues. Germline V lookup: CDR1 MDHEN, CDR2 SYDVKM. Trimming cost V 3 bases and J 2 bases, with 7 bases left between them. Filled out from reference TRBV28 and TRBJ2-5, the complete variable domain reads DVKVTQSSRYLVKRTGEKVFLECVQDMDHENMFWYRQDPGLGLRLIYFSYDVKMKEKGDIPEGYSVSREKKERFSLILESASTNQTSMYLCASSLWAQETQYFGPGTRLLVL.

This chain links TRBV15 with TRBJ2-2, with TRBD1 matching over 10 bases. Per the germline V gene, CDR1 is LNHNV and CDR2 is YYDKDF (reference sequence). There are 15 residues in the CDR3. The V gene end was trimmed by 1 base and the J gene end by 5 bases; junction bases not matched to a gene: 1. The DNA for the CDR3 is TGTGCCACCAGCAGAGGGGACAGGGGTACCGGGGAGCTGTTTTTT. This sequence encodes CATSRGDRGTGELFF.

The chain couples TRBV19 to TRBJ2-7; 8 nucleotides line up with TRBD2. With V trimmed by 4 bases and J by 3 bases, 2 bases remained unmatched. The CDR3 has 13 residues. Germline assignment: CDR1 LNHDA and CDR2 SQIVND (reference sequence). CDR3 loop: CASSTSGSYEQYF. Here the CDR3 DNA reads TGTGCCAGTAGTACCAGCGGGAGCTACGAGCAGTACTTC.

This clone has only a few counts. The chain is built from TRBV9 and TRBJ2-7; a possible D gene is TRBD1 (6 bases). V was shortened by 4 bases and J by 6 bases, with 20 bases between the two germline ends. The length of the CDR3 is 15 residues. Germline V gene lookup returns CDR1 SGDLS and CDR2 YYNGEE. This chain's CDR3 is CASSPSRGLPLEQYF. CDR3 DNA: TGTGCCAGCAGCCCGAGTAGGGGGTTACCCCTCGAGCAGTACTTC.

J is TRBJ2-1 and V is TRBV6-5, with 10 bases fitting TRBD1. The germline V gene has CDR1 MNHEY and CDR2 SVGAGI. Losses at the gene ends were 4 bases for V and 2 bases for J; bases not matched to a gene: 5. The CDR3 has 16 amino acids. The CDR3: CASSSGQGSPYNEQFF. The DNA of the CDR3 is TGTGCCAGCAGTTCGGGACAGGGGAGCCCCTACAATGAGCAGTTCTTC.

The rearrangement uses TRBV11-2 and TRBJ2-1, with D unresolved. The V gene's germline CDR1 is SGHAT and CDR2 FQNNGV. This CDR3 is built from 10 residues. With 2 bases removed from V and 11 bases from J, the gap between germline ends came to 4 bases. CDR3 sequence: CASSLTKQFF. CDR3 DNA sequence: TGTGCCAGCAGCTTAACTAAGCAGTTCTTC.

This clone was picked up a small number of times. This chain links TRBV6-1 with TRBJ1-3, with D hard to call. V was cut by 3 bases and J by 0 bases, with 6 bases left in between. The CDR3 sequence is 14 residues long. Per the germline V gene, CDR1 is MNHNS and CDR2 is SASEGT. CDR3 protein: CASSDGLSGNTIYF. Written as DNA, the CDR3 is TGTGCCAGCAGTGACGGACTCTCTGGAAACACCATATATTTT.

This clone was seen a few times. CDR3 bases: TGTGCCAGCAGCCCAGGCGGACAGCTCTATGGCTACACCTTC. Translating gives CASSPGGQLYGYTF. This rearrangement joins TRBV14 to TRBJ1-2, with a weak D call TRBD1 (6 bases). The CDR3 length is 14 residues. Trimming shortened V by 4 bases and J by 4 bases, and 13 bases separated the two germline ends. Germline CDR1 reads SGHDN; CDR2 reads FVKESK.

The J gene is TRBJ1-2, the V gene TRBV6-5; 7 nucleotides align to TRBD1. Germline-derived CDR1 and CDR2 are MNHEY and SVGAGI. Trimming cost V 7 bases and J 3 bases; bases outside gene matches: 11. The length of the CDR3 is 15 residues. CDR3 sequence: CASIGPQGFHYGYTF. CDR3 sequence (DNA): TGTGCCAGCATCGGTCCACAGGGGTTTCACTATGGCTACACCTTC.

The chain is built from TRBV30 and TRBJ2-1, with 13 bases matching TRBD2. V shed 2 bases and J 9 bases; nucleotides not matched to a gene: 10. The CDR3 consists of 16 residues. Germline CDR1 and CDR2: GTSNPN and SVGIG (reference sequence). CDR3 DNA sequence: TGTGCCTGGAGTATAGGACTAGCGGGAGCAATGGGTGAGCAGTTCTTC. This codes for CAWSIGLAGAMGEQFF. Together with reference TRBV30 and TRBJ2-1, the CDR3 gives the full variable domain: SQTIHQWPATLVQPVGSPLSLECTVEGTSNPNLYWYRQAAGRGLQLLFYSVGIGQISSEVPQNLSASRPQDRQFILSSKKLLLSDSGFYLCAWSIGLAGAMGEQFFGPGTRLTVL.

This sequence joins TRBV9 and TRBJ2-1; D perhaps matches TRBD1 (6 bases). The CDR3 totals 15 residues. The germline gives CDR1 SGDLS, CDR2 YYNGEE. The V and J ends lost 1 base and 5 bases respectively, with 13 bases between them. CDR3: CASSVLGQGNNEQFF. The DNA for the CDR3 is TGTGCCAGCAGCGTACTGGGGCAGGGGAACAATGAGCAGTTCTTC.

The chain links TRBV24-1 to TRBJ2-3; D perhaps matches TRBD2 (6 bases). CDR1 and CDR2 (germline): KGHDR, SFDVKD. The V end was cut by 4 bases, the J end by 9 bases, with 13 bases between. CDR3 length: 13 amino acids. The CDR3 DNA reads TGTGCCACCAGTGACTGGGACTCCCCCACGCAGTATTTT. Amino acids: CATSDWDSPTQYF.

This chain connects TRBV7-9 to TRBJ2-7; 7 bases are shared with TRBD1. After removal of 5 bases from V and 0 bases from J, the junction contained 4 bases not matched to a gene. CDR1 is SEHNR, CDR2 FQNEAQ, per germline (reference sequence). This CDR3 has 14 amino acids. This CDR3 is CASSRGQSSYEQYF. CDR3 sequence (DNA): TGTGCCAGCAGCAGGGGACAGAGCTCCTACGAGCAGTACTTC.

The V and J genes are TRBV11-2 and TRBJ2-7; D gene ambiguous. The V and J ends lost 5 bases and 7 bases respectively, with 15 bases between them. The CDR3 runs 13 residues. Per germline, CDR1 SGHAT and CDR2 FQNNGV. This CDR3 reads CASSPESALEQYF. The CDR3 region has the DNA TGTGCCAGCAGCCCAGAAAGTGCCCTTGAGCAGTACTTC. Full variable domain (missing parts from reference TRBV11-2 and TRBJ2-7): EAGVAQSPRYKIIEKRQSVAFWCNPISGHATLYWYQQILGQGPKLLIQFQNNGVVDDSQLPKDRFSAERLKGVDSTLKIQPAKLEDSAVYLCASSPESALEQYFGPGTRLTVT.

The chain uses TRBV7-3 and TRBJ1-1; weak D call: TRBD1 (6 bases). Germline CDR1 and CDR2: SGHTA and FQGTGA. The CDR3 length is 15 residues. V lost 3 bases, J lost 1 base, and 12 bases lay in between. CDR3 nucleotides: TGTGCCAGCAGCTTGTCCGGCAGGGGGAACACTGAAGCTTTCTTT. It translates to CASSLSGRGNTEAFF.

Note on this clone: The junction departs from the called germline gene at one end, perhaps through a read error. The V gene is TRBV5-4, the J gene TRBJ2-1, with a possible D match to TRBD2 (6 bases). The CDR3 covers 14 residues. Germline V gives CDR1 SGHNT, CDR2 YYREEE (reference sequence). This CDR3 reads CASSKEEGPYPWVF. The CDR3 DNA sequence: TGTGCCAGCAGCAAGGAGGAGGGCCCTTACCCGTGGGTCTTC.